Each of the 16 T cell receptor beta chains below was sequenced from the same sample in a study of response to subunit inactivated influenza vaccine. MiXCR, applied by TCRdb to the RT-PCR reads, yields one record per CDR3 protein. The top ten hold 7.6% of the sample, which has roughly 650,000 distinct CDR3 sequences, 14% seen once. The specimen was PBMCs from blood, collected around 14 days before vaccination. The receptor source for this set is a man aged 50 to 59 who received an inactivated influenza vaccine.

This clonotype was detected a few times. V and J are TRBV25-1 and TRBJ1-2; no reliable D call. Germline CDR1 MGHDK, CDR2 SYGVNS. Trimming stripped 4 bases from V and 4 bases from J, with 16 bases between. CDR3 length equals 15 residues. Here the CDR3 DNA reads TGTGCCAGCAGTGGGACCTCCACCCGCGTCTATGGCTACACCTTC. Translating gives CASSGTSTRVYGYTF.

This clonotype has only a few counts. The genes are TRBV6-2 or TRBV6-3 and TRBJ2-4, with TRBD2 matching over 14 bases. The germline V gene has CDR1 MNHEY and CDR2 SVGEGT. The CDR3 covers 16 residues. After removal of 5 bases from V and 9 bases from J, the junction contained 9 bases not matched to a gene. CDR3 DNA: TGTGCCAGCAGTCACAGACTAGCGGGGGGGCCGGGCATTCAGTACTTC. This encodes CASSHRLAGGPGIQYF.

This clonotype was seen ten or more times. V usage is TRBV6-2 or TRBV6-3 and J usage is TRBJ2-5; the D is unclear. The CDR3 is 13 residues long. Germline V gene lookup returns CDR1 MNHEY and CDR2 SVGEGT. Deletions cut 9 bases from V and 5 bases from J, with 16 bases between. CDR3 bases: TGTGCCAGTCACGACCAACGAAGGGAGACCCAGTACTTC. Translating it yields CASHDQRRETQYF.

The gene calls are TRBV25-1 and TRBJ2-1; 8 nucleotides align to TRBD1. The CDR3 totals 19 residues. Unmatched junction bases numbered 24, after V lost 5 bases and J lost 9 bases. Germline loops: CDR1 MGHDK, CDR2 SYGVNS. CDR3 residues: CASSLPGQDSPAVSGEQFF. For the CDR3, the DNA is TGTGCCAGCAGTCTACCGGGACAGGACTCTCCAGCGGTGAGCGGTGAGCAGTTCTTC.

This chain joins TRBV2 and TRBJ1-1, with 11 positions matching TRBD1. V lost 5 bases and J lost 0; bases outside the gene matches: 8. CDR3 length: 17 residues. Germline values: CDR1 SNHLY, CDR2 FYNNEI. The CDR3: CASSSGTGGLLNTEAFF. CDR3 nucleotides: TGTGCCAGCAGTTCCGGGACAGGGGGGTTACTGAACACTGAAGCTTTCTTT.

This clonotype was seen at least ten times. The chain links TRBV4-1 to TRBJ1-1; D is unclear. This CDR3 has 13 amino acids. Germline loops: CDR1 MGHRA, CDR2 YSYEKL. Between the trimmed V and J ends, which lost 2 bases and 6 bases, there was a span of 10 bases. The CDR3 DNA reads TGCGCCAGCAGCCAACTAGACCCCCCTGAAGCTTTCTTT. Translating it yields CASSQLDPPEAFF.

This clonotype was recorded a few times. The CDR3 loop reads CASSPSPTFSYEQYF. The CDR3 DNA is TGCGCCAGCAGTCCTTCGCCCACTTTCTCCTACGAGCAGTACTTC. The chain recombines TRBV5-1 with TRBJ2-7, with unresolved D. Germline V gene lookup returns CDR1 SGHRS and CDR2 YFSETQ. This CDR3 has 15 amino acids. V was pared by 5 bases and J by 0 bases, with 15 bases between. Full variable domain (missing parts from reference TRBV5-1 and TRBJ2-7): KAGVTQTPRYLIKTRGQQVTLSCSPISGHRSVSWYQQTPGQGLQFLFEYFSETQRNKGNFPGRFSGRQFSNSRSEMNVSTLELGDSALYLCASSPSPTFSYEQYFGPGTRLTVT.

V usage is TRBV2 and J usage is TRBJ2-7; D not resolved. This CDR3 is 16 amino acids long. From germline, CDR1 is SNHLY and CDR2 FYNNEI. V lost 0 bases and J 4 bases, leaving 16 bases between the germline ends. CDR3 amino acids: CASSEALRDGIYEQYF. CDR3 in DNA: TGTGCCAGCAGTGAAGCGCTTCGTGACGGAATATACGAGCAGTACTTC.

This clonotype was counted many times. The chain has TRBV3-1 and TRBJ1-5, with D hard to call. The CDR3 length is 14 residues. The V end was cut by 3 bases, the J end by 0 bases, with 6 bases between. The germline V gene encodes CDR1 LGHDT and CDR2 YNNKEL (reference sequence). The CDR3 bases are TGTGCCAGCAGCCAGCTTTATAGCAATCAGCCCCAGCATTTT. Translating it yields CASSQLYSNQPQHF.

This clonotype was seen at least ten times. The J gene is TRBJ2-1, the V gene TRBV4-1, with 13 bases that match TRBD2. Trimming removed 8 bases from V and 8 bases from J; junction bases left unmatched: 6. This CDR3 comprises 14 residues. Germline loops: CDR1 MGHRA, CDR2 YSYEKL. The CDR3 spells CASRGTSGIDEQFF. Written as DNA, the CDR3 is TGCGCCAGCCGCGGGACTAGCGGGATCGATGAGCAGTTCTTC.

V gene TRBV6-2 or TRBV6-3 combines with J gene TRBJ2-7; D is unresolved. The CDR3 loop spans 11 amino acids. Germline CDR1 MNHEY, CDR2 SVGEGT. The germline V and J ends were trimmed by 4 bases and 12 bases, with 13 bases remaining between them. The CDR3 region has the DNA TGTGCCAGCAGTTTTCGGCAGCTTCCGTACTTC. Translating it yields CASSFRQLPYF.

The sample holds many counts of this clonotype. The V call is TRBV6-5, the J call TRBJ2-2; D is uncertain. In germline, CDR1 is MNHEY, CDR2 SVGAGI. The CDR3 is 14 amino acids. Between the trimmed V and J ends, which lost 2 bases and 5 bases, there was a span of 9 bases. CDR3 amino acids: CASSYRVQTGELFF. DNA of the CDR3: TGTGCCAGCAGTTACCGGGTCCAAACCGGGGAGCTGTTTTTT.

This chain uses TRBV12-3 or TRBV12-4 with TRBJ1-3; D ambiguous. Trimming took 8 bases from V and 4 from J, leaving 9 bases between them. The CDR3 covers 12 residues. CDR3 protein: CASQDVGNTIYF. The DNA for the CDR3 is TGTGCCAGCCAAGACGTCGGAAACACCATATATTTT.

The rearrangement joins TRBV6-5 to TRBJ1-4; D uncertain. The CDR3 contains 16 residues. The germline V gene encodes CDR1 MNHEY and CDR2 SVGAGI. V lost 0 bases, J lost 0 bases, and 8 bases lay in between. The CDR3 DNA reads TGTGCCAGCAGTTACTCAAAGATTGCAACTAATGAAAAACTGTTTTTT. The encoded protein is CASSYSKIATNEKLFF.

The V and J genes are TRBV7-2 and TRBJ1-2; the D is unclear. This CDR3 spans 13 amino acids. V lost 6 bases, J lost 4 bases, and 12 bases lay in between. CDR1 SGHTA and CDR2 FQGNSA come from the germline V gene. The CDR3 sequence is CASSSGLPYGYTF. The CDR3 coding sequence is TGTGCCAGCAGTTCGGGCCTTCCCTATGGCTACACCTTC.

This clonotype was picked up many times. CDR3 protein: CASSLSLAGNEQFF. For the CDR3, the DNA is TGTGCCAGCAGCTTAAGCCTAGCGGGCAATGAGCAGTTCTTC. The rearrangement uses TRBV7-9 and TRBJ2-1, with TRBD2 matching over 8 bases. The junction had 3 bases not matched to a gene; V was cut back by 2 bases and J by 6 bases. The CDR3 loop spans 14 amino acids. Germline CDR1 reads SEHNR; CDR2 reads FQNEAQ (reference sequence).